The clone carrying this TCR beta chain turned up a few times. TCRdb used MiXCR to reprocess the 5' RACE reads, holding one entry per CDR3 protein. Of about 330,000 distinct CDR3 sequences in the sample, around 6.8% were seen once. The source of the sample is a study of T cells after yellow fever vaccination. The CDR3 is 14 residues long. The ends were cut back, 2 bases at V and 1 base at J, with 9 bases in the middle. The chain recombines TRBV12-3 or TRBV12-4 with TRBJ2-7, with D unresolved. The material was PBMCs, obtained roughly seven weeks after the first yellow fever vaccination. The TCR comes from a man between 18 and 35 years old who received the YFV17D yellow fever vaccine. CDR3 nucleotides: TGTGCCAGCAGTTTAACCCGACGATCCTACGAGCAGTACTTC. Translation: CASSLTRRSYEQYF.